These 2 T cell receptor beta chains were all obtained from the same sample, sequenced in a study of blood T cell repertoires in COVID-19. Clones were sequenced by immunoSEQ multiplex PCR, and TCRdb holds only the in-frame ones, with some missing. Of a few hundred thousand clones detected, roughly 88% appear once; the ten largest clones hold approximately 13%. Input material: peripheral blood. The receptors come from a man at least 80 years old with acute or convalescent COVID-19.

This clone occurred a few times. The rearrangement uses TRBV5-4 and TRBJ1-2; possible D gene TRBD1, 6 bases. Trimming shortened V by 0 bases and J by 6 bases, and 9 bases separated the two germline ends. The CDR3 covers 13 residues. Germline V gene lookup returns CDR1 SGHNT and CDR2 YYREEE (reference sequence). CDR3 coding DNA: TGTGCCAGCAGCTTGGCGAACAGGGATGGCTACACCTTC. Protein sequence: CASSLANRDGYTF.

The J gene is TRBJ1-5, the V gene TRBV2; D gene unclear. Germline assignment: CDR1 SNHLY and CDR2 FYNNEI. V lost 2 bases and J lost 6, with 14 bases in between. The CDR3 has 15 amino acids. The DNA of the CDR3 is TGTGCCAGCAGTGAATCACTCATCGCCGGTCAGCCCCAGCATTTT. Translated: CASSESLIAGQPQHF.